This T cell receptor beta chain was documented in a study of T cell repertoires in cytomegalovirus infection. Study background: A matching HLA type, together with CMV infection, was signaled by public TCR beta signatures. Study-level findings and limits: Clonotype analysis showed dominance of the ex vivo response by HLA-C-restricted CMV-specific TCR beta clonotypes. People with CMV and the relevant HLA were identified by cumulative public TCR beta family frequency.

TCRdb used MiXCR to reprocess the reads, holding one entry per CDR3 protein. The data contain approximately 500,000 distinct CDR3 sequences, less than 30% of them seen just once; the ten biggest clones take up under 15%. This clonotype was counted only a few times. Its antigen is not known. V lost 3 bases to trimming and J lost 1 base, with 11 bases between them. Germline CDR1 and CDR2: SGHNT and YENEEA. The CDR3 runs to 15 residues. The V call is TRBV11-3, the J call TRBJ2-3; TRBD2 might be the D (6 bases). The receptor's source is a human donor in good health (CMV status not recorded). Some clones in this sample may be carry-over from other donors' samples. What was sequenced was PBMCs. CDR3 sequence (DNA): TGTGCCAGCAGCTTCATGGCTAGCGGCACAGATACGCAGTATTTT. Translation: CASSFMASGTDTQYF.